Reported below is one T cell receptor beta chain. With 7 bases clipped from V and 5 bases from J, the junction kept 12 bases outside the gene matches. CDR1 is LNHDA, CDR2 SQIVND, per germline (reference sequence). The CDR3 runs to 15 residues. These data belong to a study of blood T cell repertoires in COVID-19. Across the study: Sites across the United States, Italy and Spain contributed samples from acute and convalescent COVID-19. PBMCs, B-cell-depleted T cells, or T cells were the source of the cDNA or gDNA that made up the material.

Source study methods: The authors estimated nucleated cell counts from reference gene primer amplification. The table came from immunoSEQ multiplex PCR; TCRdb's copy has only in-frame clones and leaves some out. Clonal size and the V and J genes are those of that table, whereas D and trimming came from the DNA. The sample consists of around 100,000 clones, roughly 80% of them appearing once. The rearrangement links TRBV19 to TRBJ1-1; the match to TRBD1 covers 8 bases. The sample taken for sequencing was peripheral blood. The origin of this receptor is a man aged 45-60 years with acute or convalescent COVID-19. Written as DNA, the CDR3 is TGTGCCAGTAAGGGAATATCAGGGGGCAAAACTGAAGCTTTCTTT. Translation gives CASKGISGGKTEAFF.